This TCR beta chain derives from a study of shared clonotypes between healthy human individuals (TCRdb year 2020). Background on the whole study: Three men and two women, aged 18 to 49 years, made up the cohort. To increase sequencing depth and limit assay-specific biases, different laboratories used diverse techniques to prepare libraries and sequence TCR repertoires. For each donor, three plates each were used for CD4 naive and CD4 memory, two plates were used for CD8 naive, and one plate was used for CD8 memory. Each donor's leukapheresis produced roughly between roughly 0.85 and 10 billion PBMCs. The study deeply sequenced blood TCR repertoires of about 5 healthy adults to estimate repertoire size and the extent of clonotype sharing between individuals. What the research found in general, with its limitations: Because the study included a small number of donors, the genetic and exposure-history diversity represented was limited. Compared with non-shared clonotypes, clonotypes shared by all four sorted-subset donors had higher generation probabilities. Based on pairwise subsampling, the degree of clonotype sharing among donors was expected to be affected by sequencing depth. Incomplete sequencing was indicated by rarefaction of sorted-subset datasets, despite the large sequencing depth. Naive subsets generally had larger estimated clonotype richness than memory subsets. Across a few donors, around 5.4% of naive CD4, around 3.5% of naive CD8, 2% to 2.5% of memory CD4, and under 0.45% of memory CD8 clonotypes were shared. Only blood was sampled, and tissue TCR repertoires likely differ from those in blood.

On this clone itself: No antigen is known for it. No qualities accompany the bases; no much larger clone lies one base away.

Donors were healthy HIV-negative adults with no recently reported acute infections or vaccinations. All donors were Caucasian adults living in Nashville, Tennessee, USA. CD4+ T cells were enriched through magnetic negative selection, after which naive cells were positively selected on CD45RA and the remaining negative fraction served as the memory subset. Blood was collected by leukapheresis, and PBMCs were isolated by Ficoll-Histopaque density gradient centrifugation and then cryopreserved in liquid nitrogen vapor phase. Analytical flow cytometry was used to check the purity and quantity of every magnetically sorted T cell population. Genomic DNA was isolated from every sorted fraction and measured by UV absorbance on a Nanodrop 2000c. TCR CDR3 regions were amplified from genomic DNA by multiplex PCR using the deep immunoSEQ assay. Genomic DNA extracted from each cell subset was distributed evenly over all wells of several immunoSEQ 96-well plates, and each plate served as one replicate. Each replicate PCR for sorted subsets received 150 to 250 ng genomic DNA, equal to about 30,000 T cell genomes. Purified libraries were measured with a Qubit 3.0 fluorometer, size-checked on a Bioanalyzer 2100, and measured again with the KAPA Library Quantification kit. Every immunoSEQ 96-well plate was sequenced on a dedicated single-read 150-cycle Illumina NextSeq 550 flow cell. From the authors' description of their analysis: Because the immunoSEQ output held only junctional sequences and lacked quality scores, the filtering could not match the filtering applied to full-length reads. Sequences were annotated with PyIR, a Python wrapper for IgBLAST v1.9, using IMGT germline references to assign V/J genes and CDR3. Reads were removed for weak V/J assignments (E-value above 1e-6), missing CDR3, stop codons, out-of-frame junctions, or ambiguous translated residues. V3J clonotypes were defined as sequences sharing an identical inferred V gene, J gene, and CDR3 amino acid sequence. Percentage overlap between repertoires was calculated by dividing the number of shared unique clonotypes by the size of the smaller repertoire. Repertoire richness was assessed with RTK rarefaction, the Chao1 estimator, and Recon v2.1 estimates of unobserved clonotypes. Generation probabilities for all TCRbeta clonotypes obtained by the gDNA method from a handful of donors were computed using OLGA. Entries here come from immuneACCESS through TCRdb and include only in-frame sequences with V and J called. Some clones fail to appear in such tables; in the studies checked, an unresolved V gene covers under half of the shortfall, and the cause of the remainder is unknown. V, J and clone size were drawn from that table, and D and trimming were deduced from the DNA. Counted in this sample were 600,000 to 800,000 clones; approximately 77% of them appeared once. Under 2% of the sample comes from the top ten.

The TCR was taken from a woman aged 25 to 39 in good health. Specimen: memory CD4+ T cells sorted from blood. The cell subset or site label, as the study defines it: CD45RA-negative fraction.

CDR3 region: CASTITRESGGTQYF. The bases are TGTGCCAGCACCATTACCCGGGAGTCGGGCGGGACGCAGTATTTT. The chain is assembled from TRBV27 and TRBJ2-3; the best D guess is TRBD2, with 6 bases matching. Via the germline V gene (reference sequence), CDR1 is MNHEY and CDR2 SMNVEV. Relative to germline, V is 7 bases shorter and J is 9 bases shorter, with 23 bases between their ends. Counted from cysteine to phenylalanine, this CDR3 has 15 amino acids. The DNA shown is the 45-base CDR3, in frame from base 1.